The 26 T cell receptor beta chains in this list originate from one sample, sequenced in a study of OX40 agonist ivuxolimab in advanced cancers. Profiled with immunoSEQ multiplex PCR; TCRdb holds only in-frame clones, not every one. The sample has 50,000 to 75,000 clones, roughly nine tenths seen once; the top ten hold about 19%. This specimen was CD4+ or CD8+ T cells sorted from blood, taken in a trial of the OX40 agonist ivuxolimab. The receptor source for this set is an adult with an advanced solid tumor such as melanoma, head and neck, liver or kidney cancer.

The V call is TRBV2, the J call TRBJ1-2, with D unresolved. The germline gives CDR1 SNHLY, CDR2 FYNNEI. The CDR3 runs to 12 residues. Trimming cost V 7 bases and J 3 bases, with 9 bases left between them. In nucleotides, the CDR3 is TGTGCCAGCACTCCGGCTTACTATGGCTACACCTTC. Its translation is CASTPAYYGYTF. Full variable domain (remainder filled in from reference TRBV2 and TRBJ1-2): EPEVTQTPSHQVTQMGQEVILRCVPISNHLYFYWYRQILGQKVEFLVSFYNNEISEKSEIFDDQFSVERPDGSNFTLKIRSTKLEDSAMYFCASTPAYYGYTFGSGTRLTVV.

The chain recombines TRBV11-2 with TRBJ2-1; 12 nucleotides match TRBD2. Losses at the gene ends were 6 bases for V and 9 bases for J; bases not matched to a gene: 9. From germline, CDR1 is SGHAT and CDR2 FQNNGV. This CDR3 has 15 amino acids. This CDR3 is CASRILAGGRSEQFF. DNA for the CDR3: TGTGCCAGCAGAATCCTAGCGGGGGGGCGGAGTGAGCAGTTCTTC.

Worth noting for this clone: Within the sample, other DNA sequences also encode this same CDR3. This chain links TRBV5-1 with TRBJ2-1, with 12 bases fitting TRBD2. CDR1 is SGHRS and CDR2 is YFSETQ in the germline V gene. The CDR3 length is 15 residues. Trimming took 1 base from V and 4 from J; bases not matched to a gene: 0. CDR3: CASSLTSGGYNEQFF. The DNA of the CDR3 is TGCGCCAGCAGCTTGACTAGCGGGGGGTACAATGAGCAGTTCTTC.

The rearrangement links TRBV4-2 to TRBJ2-7, with 11 bases matching TRBD1. Germline V gene lookup returns CDR1 LGHNA and CDR2 YNFKEQ. V shed 4 bases, J shed 4 bases, and the junction held 3 bases outside the gene matches. The CDR3 consists of 14 residues. The CDR3 DNA is TGTGCCAGCAGCCCGGGACAGGGGGGATACGAGCAGTACTTC. This codes for CASSPGQGGYEQYF.

This rearrangement joins TRBV27 to TRBJ2-5; TRBD2 agrees at 14 bases. Germline V gene lookup returns CDR1 MNHEY and CDR2 SMNVEV (reference sequence). With 2 bases clipped from V and 5 bases from J, the junction kept 13 bases outside the gene matches. The CDR3 is 19 amino acids. CDR3 region: CASSLIPPGLAGDRETQYF. Here the CDR3 DNA reads TGTGCCAGCAGTTTAATTCCCCCGGGACTAGCGGGGGATAGGGAGACCCAGTACTTC.

The chain combines TRBV11-2 with TRBJ2-1; 12 bases match TRBD2. The junction had 6 bases not matched to a gene; V was cut back by 3 bases and J by 6 bases. Germline CDR1 SGHAT, CDR2 FQNNGV. This CDR3 contains 16 residues. CDR3 in amino acids: CASSFSLAGGLNEQFF. CDR3 bases: TGTGCCAGCAGCTTTTCTCTAGCGGGGGGGCTCAATGAGCAGTTCTTC.

V usage is TRBV9 and J usage is TRBJ2-1, with D maybe TRBD1 (5 bases). This CDR3 contains 15 residues. Germline V CDR1 and CDR2: SGDLS, YYNGEE. Trimming left V 0 bases short and J 4 bases short, with 11 bases between. In nucleotides, the CDR3 is TGTGCCAGCAGCGTAGAACAGGCCACTTACAATGAGCAGTTCTTC. This gives the protein CASSVEQATYNEQFF.

This clone is a singleton in its sample. The chain carries TRBV11-2 and TRBJ2-2, with 10 bases aligning to TRBD2. V was clipped by 2 bases and J by 12 bases; unmatched bases: 12. The V gene's germline CDR1 is SGHAT and CDR2 FQNNGV. The CDR3 extends over 16 amino acids. The CDR3 region has the DNA TGTGCCAGCAGCTTACCTGGCACTAGCGGGGAGGGCAAGCTGTTTTTT. Translation: CASSLPGTSGEGKLFF.

This chain uses TRBV19 with TRBJ1-6, with 9 nucleotides matching TRBD1. This CDR3 comprises 15 residues. Germline CDR1 is LNHDA and CDR2 is SQIVND (reference sequence). V trimming: 8 bases; J trimming: 6 bases; junction bases outside the gene matches: 8. The CDR3 coding sequence is TGTGCCAGTCGAGATTACAGGGGGCCTAATTCACCCCTCCACTTT. Residues: CASRDYRGPNSPLHF.

The chain uses TRBV2 and TRBJ1-1; no clear D gene. Germline loops: CDR1 SNHLY, CDR2 FYNNEI. This CDR3 is built from 12 residues. The V end lost 8 bases, the J end lost 5 bases, and 12 bases lay between the germline ends. The CDR3 DNA is TGTGCCAGCGTTGGGGATAGGACTGAAGCTTTCTTT. This codes for CASVGDRTEAFF.

This chain uses TRBV29-1 with TRBJ2-1; TRBD1 matches 10 bases. This CDR3 contains 13 residues. Germline trimming cut 7 bases from V and 6 bases from J; bases unmatched to any gene: 6. The germline gives CDR1 SQVTM, CDR2 ANQGSEA. CDR3 loop: CSARTGGGNEQFF. The CDR3, as DNA: TGCAGCGCGAGGACAGGGGGGGGCAATGAGCAGTTCTTC.

This chain connects TRBV5-4 to TRBJ2-1; tentative D call: TRBD1 (6 bases). The CDR3 has 14 amino acids. CDR1 and CDR2 (germline): SGHNT, YYREEE (reference sequence). The V and J ends lost 4 bases and 5 bases respectively, with 13 bases between them. DNA of the CDR3: TGTGCCAGCAGCGCCGGACAGATAAACAATGAGCAGTTCTTC. This translates into CASSAGQINNEQFF.

The chain joins TRBV20-1 to TRBJ1-1; D gene ambiguous. The CDR3 has 11 residues. V dropped 6 bases and J dropped 8 bases, with 13 bases sitting between them. The germline gives CDR1 DFQATT, CDR2 SNEGSKA (reference sequence). This CDR3 is CSAQNWREAFF. The CDR3 DNA is TGCAGTGCCCAAAATTGGCGAGAAGCTTTCTTT.

The rearrangement links TRBV6-1 to TRBJ1-2; unclear D gene. Trimming took off 5 bases at V and 5 bases at J, with 6 bases between the two ends. This CDR3 spans 11 amino acids. From germline, CDR1 is MNHNS and CDR2 SASEGT. Written as DNA, the CDR3 is TGTGCCAGCAGTTACGGTTATGGCTACACCTTC. Translating it yields CASSYGYGYTF.

The chain recombines TRBV27 with TRBJ2-3; D not resolved. The V and J ends lost 0 bases and 6 bases respectively, with 7 bases between them. CDR1 is MNHEY, CDR2 SMNVEV, per germline (reference sequence). This CDR3 has 13 amino acids. The CDR3, as DNA: TGTGCCAGCAGTTTATCGGGGTGGGATACGCAGTATTTT. Translating it yields CASSLSGWDTQYF.

This chain joins TRBV4-1 and TRBJ2-5; D unresolved. Looked up from germline, CDR1 is MGHRA and CDR2 is YSYEKL. CDR3 size: 15 residues. Between the trimmed V and J ends, which lost 3 bases and 2 bases, there was a span of 13 bases. CDR3 in DNA: TGCGCCAGCAGCCAGGGCCCGGGTCCACAAGAGACCCAGTACTTC. This gives the protein CASSQGPGPQETQYF.

J is TRBJ2-1 and V is TRBV6-5; the D gene could be TRBD1 or TRBD2 (5 bases each). V was pared by 4 bases and J by 5 bases, with 9 bases between. The length of the CDR3 is 13 residues. Germline V gives CDR1 MNHEY, CDR2 SVGAGI. The CDR3 loop is CASSSGPNNEQFF. The CDR3, as DNA: TGTGCCAGCAGTTCGGGACCCAACAATGAGCAGTTCTTC.

This clone appeared a single time. The gene calls are TRBV21-1 and TRBJ2-7; TRBD1, the table's D call, was not compared with the DNA. TRBV21-1 is annotated as a pseudogene. The CDR3 extends over 14 amino acids. As DNA, the CDR3 is TGTGCCAGCACCTACAGGGGATTTCCCTACGAGCAGTACTTC. As protein: CASTYRGFPYEQYF.

The J gene is TRBJ1-3, the V gene TRBV13, with 9 bases lining up with TRBD1. Trimming took 4 bases from V and 4 from J; bases not matched to a gene: 5. This CDR3 is built from 15 residues. Germline loops: CDR1 PRHDT, CDR2 FYEKMQ (reference sequence). This CDR3 is CASSSDRGGGNTIYF. For the CDR3, the DNA is TGTGCCAGCAGCTCAGACAGGGGGGGAGGAAACACCATATATTTT. The whole variable domain, remainder taken from reference TRBV13 and TRBJ1-3, is AAGVIQSPRHLIKEKRETATLKCYPIPRHDTVYWYQQGPGQDPQFLISFYEKMQSDKGSIPDRFSAQQFSDYHSELNMSSLELGDSALYFCASSSDRGGGNTIYFGEGSWLTVV.

Points on this clone: The sample contains more than one DNA sequence encoding this CDR3. The V call is TRBV19, the J call TRBJ1-1; D ambiguous. The CDR3 covers 13 residues. Trimming removed 3 bases from V and 0 bases from J, with 5 bases in between. Germline V gene data show CDR1 as LNHDA and CDR2 as SQIVND (reference sequence). The CDR3 sequence: CASSIALNTEAFF. CDR3 nucleotides: TGTGCCAGTAGTATTGCCCTGAACACTGAAGCTTTCTTT. Based on the CDR3 plus reference TRBV19 and TRBJ1-1, the full variable domain is DGGITQSPKYLFRKEGQNVTLSCEQNLNHDAMYWYRQDPGQGLRLIYYSQIVNDFQKGDIAEGYSVSREKKESFPLTVTSAQKNPTAFYLCASSIALNTEAFFGQGTRLTVV.

The chain combines TRBV7-9 with TRBJ2-3; TRBD2 is a possible D gene (6 bases). This CDR3 region has 15 residues. CDR1 is SEHNR and CDR2 is FQNEAQ in the germline V gene (reference sequence). V lost 5 bases and J lost 2, with 14 bases in between. The CDR3 sequence is CASSPSARATDTQYF. DNA for the CDR3: TGTGCCAGCAGCCCTAGCGCAAGGGCCACAGATACGCAGTATTTT. Looking up the rest from reference TRBV7-9 and TRBJ2-3 gives the full variable domain: DTGVSQNPRHKITKRGQNVTFRCDPISEHNRLYWYRQTLGQGPEFLTYFQNEAQLEKSRLLSDRFSAERPKGSFSTLEIQRTEQGDSAMYLCASSPSARATDTQYFGPGTRLTVL.

The count of this clone is one. This chain links TRBV9 with TRBJ1-6; 8 nucleotides line up with TRBD1. The CDR3 length is 17 residues. V lost 4 bases to trimming and J lost 4 bases; unmatched junction nucleotides: 10. Germline V CDR1 and CDR2: SGDLS, YYNGEE. The chain's CDR3 is CASSPSAGGGYNSPLHF. Here the CDR3 DNA reads TGTGCCAGCAGCCCGTCAGCAGGGGGCGGGTATAATTCACCCCTCCACTTT.

This clone has only one observation. This chain uses TRBV29-1 with TRBJ1-2; 7 bases line up with TRBD1. The CDR3 runs to 13 residues. From germline, CDR1 is SQVTM and CDR2 ANQGSEA. J was trimmed by 5 bases and V by 7 bases; bases with no gene match: 10. DNA of the CDR3: TGCAGCGCCCGGGGTGGACAGGAGTATGGCTACACCTTC. Its translation: CSARGGQEYGYTF.

V gene TRBV6-1 combines with J gene TRBJ2-5, with a tentative D call TRBD1 (5 bases). Germline V gene sequence: CDR1 MNHNS, CDR2 SASEGT. There are 15 residues in the CDR3. V lost 1 base and J 1 base, leaving 10 bases between the germline ends. CDR3 in amino acids: CASSEGKGIQETQYF. The CDR3 nucleotides are TGTGCCAGCAGTGAAGGGAAGGGGATCCAAGAGACCCAGTACTTC.

V is TRBV5-4 and J is TRBJ1-2; unclear D gene. Germline CDR1 is SGHNT and CDR2 is YYREEE (reference sequence). The ends were cut back, 0 bases at V and 4 bases at J, with 7 bases in the middle. CDR3 length: 13 residues. In nucleotides, the CDR3 is TGTGCCAGCAGCTTGGATCAGGTCTATGGCTACACCTTC. Protein: CASSLDQVYGYTF.

The chain links TRBV28 to TRBJ1-1; 8 positions agree with TRBD1. CDR3 length equals 14 residues. Germline V gene sequence: CDR1 MDHEN, CDR2 SYDVKM. V gave up 7 bases and J gave up 2 bases; unmatched junction bases: 6. CDR3: CASTLTGGNTEAFF. Here the CDR3 DNA reads TGTGCCAGCACCCTAACAGGGGGTAACACTGAAGCTTTCTTT.